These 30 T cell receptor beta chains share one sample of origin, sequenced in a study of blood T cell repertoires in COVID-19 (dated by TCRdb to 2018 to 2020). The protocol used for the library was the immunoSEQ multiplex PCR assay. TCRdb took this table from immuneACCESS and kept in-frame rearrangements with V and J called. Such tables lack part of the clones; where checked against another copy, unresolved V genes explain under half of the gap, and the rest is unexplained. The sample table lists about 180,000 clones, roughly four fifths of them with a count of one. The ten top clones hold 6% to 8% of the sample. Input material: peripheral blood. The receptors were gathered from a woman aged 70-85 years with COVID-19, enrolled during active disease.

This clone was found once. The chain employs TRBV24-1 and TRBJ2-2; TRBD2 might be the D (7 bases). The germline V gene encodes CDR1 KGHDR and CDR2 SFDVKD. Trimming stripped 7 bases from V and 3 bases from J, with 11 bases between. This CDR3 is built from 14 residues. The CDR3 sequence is CATRGGAHTGELFF. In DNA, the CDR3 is TGTGCCACCAGAGGGGGGGCCCACACCGGGGAGCTGTTTTTT.

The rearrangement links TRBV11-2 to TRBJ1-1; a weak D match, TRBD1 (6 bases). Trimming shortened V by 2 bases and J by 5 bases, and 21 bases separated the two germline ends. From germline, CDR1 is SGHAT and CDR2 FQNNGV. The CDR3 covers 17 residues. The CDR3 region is CASSLWRGGAGYTEAFF. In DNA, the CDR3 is TGTGCCAGCAGCTTATGGAGGGGGGGCGCGGGGTATACTGAAGCTTTCTTT.

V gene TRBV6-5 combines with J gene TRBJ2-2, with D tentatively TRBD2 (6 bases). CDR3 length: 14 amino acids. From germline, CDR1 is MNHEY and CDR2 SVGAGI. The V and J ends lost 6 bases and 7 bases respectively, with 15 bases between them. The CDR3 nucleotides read TGTGCCAGCAGCAACGCACGGGGGAACGGGGAGCTGTTTTTT. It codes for CASSNARGNGELFF.

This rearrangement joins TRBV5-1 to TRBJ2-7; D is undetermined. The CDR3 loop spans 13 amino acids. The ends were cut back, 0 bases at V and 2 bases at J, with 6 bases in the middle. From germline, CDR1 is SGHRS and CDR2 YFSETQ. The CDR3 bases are TGCGCCAGCAGCTTGGTATCCGCCTACGAGCAGTACTTC. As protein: CASSLVSAYEQYF.

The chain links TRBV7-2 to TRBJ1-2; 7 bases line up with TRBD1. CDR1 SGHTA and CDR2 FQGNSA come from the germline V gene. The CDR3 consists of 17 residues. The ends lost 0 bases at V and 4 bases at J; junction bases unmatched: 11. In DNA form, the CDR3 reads TGTGCCAGCAGCTTAGCGCGGACAGGAGGGAAAGTCTATGGCTACACCTTC. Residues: CASSLARTGGKVYGYTF.

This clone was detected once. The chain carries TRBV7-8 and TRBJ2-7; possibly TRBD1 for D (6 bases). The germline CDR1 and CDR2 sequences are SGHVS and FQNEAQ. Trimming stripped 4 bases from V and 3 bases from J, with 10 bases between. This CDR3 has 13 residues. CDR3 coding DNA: TGTGCCAGCAGCTCTGGGGGCTACTACGAGCAGTACTTC. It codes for CASSSGGYYEQYF.

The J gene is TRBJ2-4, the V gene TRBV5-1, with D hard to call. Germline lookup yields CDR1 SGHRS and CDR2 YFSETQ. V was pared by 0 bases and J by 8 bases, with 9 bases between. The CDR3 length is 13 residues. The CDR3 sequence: CASSLGYEDIQYF. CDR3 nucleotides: TGCGCCAGCAGCTTGGGATATGAGGACATTCAGTACTTC.

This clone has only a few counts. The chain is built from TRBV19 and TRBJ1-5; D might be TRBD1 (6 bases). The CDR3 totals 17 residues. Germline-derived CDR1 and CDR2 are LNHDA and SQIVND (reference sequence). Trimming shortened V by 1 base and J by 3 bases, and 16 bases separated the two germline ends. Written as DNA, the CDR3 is TGTGCCAGTAGTATAGTTGCCGGGGGGGCATACAATCAGCCCCAGCATTTT. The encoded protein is CASSIVAGGAYNQPQHF.

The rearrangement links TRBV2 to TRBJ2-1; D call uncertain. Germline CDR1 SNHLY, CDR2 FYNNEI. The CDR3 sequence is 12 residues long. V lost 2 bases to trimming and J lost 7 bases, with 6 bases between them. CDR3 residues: CASSEFLNEQFF. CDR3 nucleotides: TGTGCCAGCAGTGAATTCTTGAATGAGCAGTTCTTC.

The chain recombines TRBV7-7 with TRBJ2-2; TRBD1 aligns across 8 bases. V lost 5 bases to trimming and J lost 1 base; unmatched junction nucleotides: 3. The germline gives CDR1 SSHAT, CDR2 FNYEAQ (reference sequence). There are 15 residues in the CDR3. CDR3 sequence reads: CASSPGTGNTGELFF. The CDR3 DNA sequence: TGTGCCAGCAGCCCGGGGACAGGGAACACCGGGGAGCTGTTTTTT.

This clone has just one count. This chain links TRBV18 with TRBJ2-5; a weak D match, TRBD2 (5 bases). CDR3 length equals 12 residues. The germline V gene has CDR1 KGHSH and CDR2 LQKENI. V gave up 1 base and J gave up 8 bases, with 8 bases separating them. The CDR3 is CASSPQLVTQYF. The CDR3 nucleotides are TGTGCCAGCTCACCACAACTAGTAACCCAGTACTTC.

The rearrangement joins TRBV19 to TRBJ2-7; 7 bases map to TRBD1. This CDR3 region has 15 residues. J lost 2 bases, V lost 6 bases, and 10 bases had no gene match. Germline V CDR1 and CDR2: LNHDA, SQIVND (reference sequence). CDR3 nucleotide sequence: TGTGCCAGTAGCCCCGCCGACAGGGCGCCCTACGAGCAGTACTTC. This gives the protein CASSPADRAPYEQYF.

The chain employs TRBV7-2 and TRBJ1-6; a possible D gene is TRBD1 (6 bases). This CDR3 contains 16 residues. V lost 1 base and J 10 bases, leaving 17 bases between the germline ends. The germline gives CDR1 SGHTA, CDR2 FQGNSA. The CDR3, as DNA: TGTGCCAGCAGCTTAGAGGGGGGGGAGATCAGCTCACCCCTCCACTTT. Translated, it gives CASSLEGGEISSPLHF. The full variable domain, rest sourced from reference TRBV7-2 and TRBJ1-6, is GAGVSQSPSNKVTEKGKDVELRCDPISGHTALYWYRQSLGQGLEFLIYFQGNSAPDKSGLPSDRFSAERTGGSVSTLTIQRTQQEDSAVYLCASSLEGGEISSPLHFGNGTRLTVT.

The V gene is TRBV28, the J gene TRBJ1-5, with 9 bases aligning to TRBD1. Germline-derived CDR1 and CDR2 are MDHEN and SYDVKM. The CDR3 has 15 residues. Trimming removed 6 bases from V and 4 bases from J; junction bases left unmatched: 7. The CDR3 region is CASREPGQGNQPQHF. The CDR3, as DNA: TGTGCCAGCAGAGAACCGGGACAGGGTAATCAGCCCCAGCATTTT.

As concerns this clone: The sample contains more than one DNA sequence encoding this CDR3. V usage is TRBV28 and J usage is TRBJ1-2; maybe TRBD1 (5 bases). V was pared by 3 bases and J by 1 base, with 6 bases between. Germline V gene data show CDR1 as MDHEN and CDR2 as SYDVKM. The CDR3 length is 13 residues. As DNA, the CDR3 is TGTGCCAGCAGTTTTCAGGGTAACTATGGCTACACCTTC. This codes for CASSFQGNYGYTF.

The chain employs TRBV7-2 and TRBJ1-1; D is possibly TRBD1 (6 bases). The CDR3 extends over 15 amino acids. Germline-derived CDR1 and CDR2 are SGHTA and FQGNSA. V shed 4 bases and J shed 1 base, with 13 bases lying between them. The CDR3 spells CASSSRPQGNTEAFF. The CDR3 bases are TGTGCCAGCAGCTCGCGCCCACAGGGGAACACTGAAGCTTTCTTT.

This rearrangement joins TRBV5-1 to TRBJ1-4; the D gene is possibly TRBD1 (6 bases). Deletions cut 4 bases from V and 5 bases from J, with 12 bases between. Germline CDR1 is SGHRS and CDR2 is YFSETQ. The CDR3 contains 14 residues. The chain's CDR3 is CASSGMGANEKLFF. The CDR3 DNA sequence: TGCGCCAGCAGCGGGATGGGGGCGAATGAAAAACTGTTTTTT. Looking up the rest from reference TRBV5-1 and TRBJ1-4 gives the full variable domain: KAGVTQTPRYLIKTRGQQVTLSCSPISGHRSVSWYQQTPGQGLQFLFEYFSETQRNKGNFPGRFSGRQFSNSRSEMNVSTLELGDSALYLCASSGMGANEKLFFGSGTQLSVL.

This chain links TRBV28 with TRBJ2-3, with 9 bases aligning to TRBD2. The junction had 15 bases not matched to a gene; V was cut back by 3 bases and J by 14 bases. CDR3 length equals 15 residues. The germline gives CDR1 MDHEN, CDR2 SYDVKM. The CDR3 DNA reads TGTGCCAGCAGTTTCCTAAGCGGGAGGAGAGGGGGGTCGTATTTT. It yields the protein CASSFLSGRRGGSYF. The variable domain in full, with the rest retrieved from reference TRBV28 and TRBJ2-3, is DVKVTQSSRYLVKRTGEKVFLECVQDMDHENMFWYRQDPGLGLRLIYFSYDVKMKEKGDIPEGYSVSREKKERFSLILESASTNQTSMYLCASSFLSGRRGGSYFGPGTRLTVL.

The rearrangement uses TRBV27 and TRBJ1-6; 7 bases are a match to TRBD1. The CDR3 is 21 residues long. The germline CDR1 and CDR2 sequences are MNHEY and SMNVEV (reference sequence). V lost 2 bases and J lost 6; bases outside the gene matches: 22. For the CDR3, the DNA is TGTGCCAGCAGTTTAGACGGGTTCTCTTACAGACAGGGATCGTCTAATTCACCCCTCCACTTT. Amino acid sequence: CASSLDGFSYRQGSSNSPLHF.

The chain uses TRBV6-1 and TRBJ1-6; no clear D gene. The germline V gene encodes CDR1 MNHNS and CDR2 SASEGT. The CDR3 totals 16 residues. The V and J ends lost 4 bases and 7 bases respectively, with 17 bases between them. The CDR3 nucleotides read TGTGCCAGCAGTGCGATTCCTCAATTTCAGAATTCACCCCTCCACTTT. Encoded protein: CASSAIPQFQNSPLHF.

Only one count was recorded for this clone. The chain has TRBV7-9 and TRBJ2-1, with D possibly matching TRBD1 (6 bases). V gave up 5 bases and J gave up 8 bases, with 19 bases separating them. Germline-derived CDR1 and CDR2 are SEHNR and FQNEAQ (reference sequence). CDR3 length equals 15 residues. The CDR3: CASSPLTGTRDEQFF. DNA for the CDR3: TGTGCCAGCAGCCCCTTAACCGGGACACGAGATGAGCAGTTCTTC.

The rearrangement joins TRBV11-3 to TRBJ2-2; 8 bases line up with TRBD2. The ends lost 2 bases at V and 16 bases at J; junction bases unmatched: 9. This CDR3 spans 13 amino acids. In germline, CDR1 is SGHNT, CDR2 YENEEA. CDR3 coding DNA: TGTGCCAGCAGCTTAAGCGCGGGAGGCGTGCCGTTTTTT. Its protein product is CASSLSAGGVPFF.

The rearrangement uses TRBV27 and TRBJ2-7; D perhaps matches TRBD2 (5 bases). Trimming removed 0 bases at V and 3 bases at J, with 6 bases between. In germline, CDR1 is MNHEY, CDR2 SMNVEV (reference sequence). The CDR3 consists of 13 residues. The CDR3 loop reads CASSLSRDYEQYF. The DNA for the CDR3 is TGTGCCAGCAGTTTATCGAGGGACTACGAGCAGTACTTC.

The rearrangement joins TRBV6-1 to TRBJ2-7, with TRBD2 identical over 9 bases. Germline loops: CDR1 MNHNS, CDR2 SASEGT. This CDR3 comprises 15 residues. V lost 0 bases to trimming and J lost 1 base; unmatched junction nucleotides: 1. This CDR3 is CASSEAAGGSYEQYF. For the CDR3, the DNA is TGTGCCAGCAGTGAAGCAGCGGGAGGATCCTACGAGCAGTACTTC.

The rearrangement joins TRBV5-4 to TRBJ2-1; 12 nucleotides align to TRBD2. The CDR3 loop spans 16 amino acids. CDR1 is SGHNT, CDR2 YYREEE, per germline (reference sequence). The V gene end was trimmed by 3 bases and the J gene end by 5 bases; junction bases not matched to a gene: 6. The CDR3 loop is CASSSLTSGSNNEQFF. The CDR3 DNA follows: TGTGCCAGCAGCTCGCTGACTAGCGGGAGTAACAATGAGCAGTTCTTC.

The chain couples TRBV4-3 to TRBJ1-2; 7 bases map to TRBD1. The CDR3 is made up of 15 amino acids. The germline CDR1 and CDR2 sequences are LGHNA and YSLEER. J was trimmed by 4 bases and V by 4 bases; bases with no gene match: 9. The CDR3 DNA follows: TGCGCCAGCAGCCCGCCCGACAGGGAAGGCTATGGCTACACCTTC. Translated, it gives CASSPPDREGYGYTF.

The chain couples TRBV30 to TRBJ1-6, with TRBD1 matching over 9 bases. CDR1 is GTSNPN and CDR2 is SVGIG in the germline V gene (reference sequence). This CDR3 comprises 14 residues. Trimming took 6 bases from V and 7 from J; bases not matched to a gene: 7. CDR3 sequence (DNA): TGTGCCTGCTCAACAACAGGGGGCAATTCACCCCTCCACTTT. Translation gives CACSTTGGNSPLHF.

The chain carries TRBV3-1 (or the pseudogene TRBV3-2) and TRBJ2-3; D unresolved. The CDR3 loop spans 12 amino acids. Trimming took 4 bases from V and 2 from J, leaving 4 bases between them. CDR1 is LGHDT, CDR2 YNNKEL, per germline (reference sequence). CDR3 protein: CASSPYTDTQYF. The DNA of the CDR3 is TGTGCCAGCAGCCCCTACACAGATACGCAGTATTTT.

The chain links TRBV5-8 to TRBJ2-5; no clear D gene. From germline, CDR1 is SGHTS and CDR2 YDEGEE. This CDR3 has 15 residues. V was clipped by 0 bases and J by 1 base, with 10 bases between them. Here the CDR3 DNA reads TGTGCCAGCAGCTTGGTTCGTACGGGCCAAGAGACCCAGTACTTC. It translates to CASSLVRTGQETQYF.

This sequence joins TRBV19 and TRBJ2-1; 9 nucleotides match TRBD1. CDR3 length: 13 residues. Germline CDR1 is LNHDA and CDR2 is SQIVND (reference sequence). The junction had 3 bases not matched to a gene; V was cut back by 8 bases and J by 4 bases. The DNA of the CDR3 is TGTGCCAGTCAGGGGACAGGGTACAATGAGCAGTTCTTC. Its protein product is CASQGTGYNEQFF.